The rows below give T cell receptor beta chains drawn from one sample of a study of cytomegalovirus exposure and HLA in healthy donors. Clones were read by immunoSEQ multiplex PCR, and TCRdb kept only the in-frame ones, dropping some. The data show about 120,000 clones, with approximately 75% seen just once and around 4% held by the top ten. Sequencing was carried out using PBMCs. These receptors were obtained from a young man in good health and CMV-seronegative. The CDR3 runs from the conserved cysteine through the conserved F or W. The order of the fields is V gene, CDR3 protein.

>TRBV19
CASTRRVNARDGPYTF
>TRBV7-2
CASSSRASSWNTEAFF
>TRBV29-1
CSVGQGSIPEAFF
>TRBV6-4
CASSGGGATDTQYF
>TRBV6-6
CASSGQAGNTIYF
>TRBV11-2
CASSLDRDTTNEKLFF
>TRBV28
CASSLYRGRINEKLFF
>TRBV5-8
CASSPAFRQAEKLFF
>TRBV15
CATSRGARGGEEAGYTF
>TRBV6-1
CASAGDQETQYF
>TRBV10-2
CASSESGGFRGYTF
>TRBV18
CASSEGGNQPQHF
>TRBV7-6
CASSLTSGDYEQYF
>TRBV30
CAWSQGRINSPLHF
>TRBV5-1
CASRSSGGRPSTDTQYF
>TRBV28
CASTGYRDRADEKLFF
>TRBV10-3
CAISKGLANSDTQYF
>TRBV14
CASSPTGGGGNTGELFF
>TRBV10-3
CATGGPVKSDTQYF
>TRBV30
CASRGPTSSYNSPLHF
>TRBV27
CASRRNRVSYGYTF
>TRBV4-3
CASSQPGLARDEQFF